This TCR beta chain stems from a study of blood T cell repertoires in COVID-19. Study at large: The United States, Italy and Spain were the sources of the acute and convalescent COVID-19 samples.

V gave up 2 bases and J gave up 6 bases; unmatched junction bases: 8. From germline, CDR1 is SGHRS and CDR2 YFSETQ. CDR3 length: 16 amino acids. Patients of the Seattle cohort, enrolled during active infection, were followed longitudinally. How the authors handled the data: Quantification of nucleated cells was approximated via reference gene primer amplification. The repertoire was sequenced with immunoSEQ multiplex PCR; TCRdb's copy has only in-frame clones and lacks some. V and J calls and clone size are copied from that table; D and trimming were computed from the DNA. In the table there are approximately 300,000 clones, about nine tenths of which are singletons.

This sequence was found in a woman aged 25 to 45 with COVID-19, enrolled during active disease. The chain couples TRBV5-1 to TRBJ2-2; 9 bases fit TRBD2. The source material was peripheral blood. In DNA, the CDR3 is TGCGCCAGCAGCTTAATCGCTAGCGGGACGGCCGGGGAGCTGTTTTTT. This codes for CASSLIASGTAGELFF.